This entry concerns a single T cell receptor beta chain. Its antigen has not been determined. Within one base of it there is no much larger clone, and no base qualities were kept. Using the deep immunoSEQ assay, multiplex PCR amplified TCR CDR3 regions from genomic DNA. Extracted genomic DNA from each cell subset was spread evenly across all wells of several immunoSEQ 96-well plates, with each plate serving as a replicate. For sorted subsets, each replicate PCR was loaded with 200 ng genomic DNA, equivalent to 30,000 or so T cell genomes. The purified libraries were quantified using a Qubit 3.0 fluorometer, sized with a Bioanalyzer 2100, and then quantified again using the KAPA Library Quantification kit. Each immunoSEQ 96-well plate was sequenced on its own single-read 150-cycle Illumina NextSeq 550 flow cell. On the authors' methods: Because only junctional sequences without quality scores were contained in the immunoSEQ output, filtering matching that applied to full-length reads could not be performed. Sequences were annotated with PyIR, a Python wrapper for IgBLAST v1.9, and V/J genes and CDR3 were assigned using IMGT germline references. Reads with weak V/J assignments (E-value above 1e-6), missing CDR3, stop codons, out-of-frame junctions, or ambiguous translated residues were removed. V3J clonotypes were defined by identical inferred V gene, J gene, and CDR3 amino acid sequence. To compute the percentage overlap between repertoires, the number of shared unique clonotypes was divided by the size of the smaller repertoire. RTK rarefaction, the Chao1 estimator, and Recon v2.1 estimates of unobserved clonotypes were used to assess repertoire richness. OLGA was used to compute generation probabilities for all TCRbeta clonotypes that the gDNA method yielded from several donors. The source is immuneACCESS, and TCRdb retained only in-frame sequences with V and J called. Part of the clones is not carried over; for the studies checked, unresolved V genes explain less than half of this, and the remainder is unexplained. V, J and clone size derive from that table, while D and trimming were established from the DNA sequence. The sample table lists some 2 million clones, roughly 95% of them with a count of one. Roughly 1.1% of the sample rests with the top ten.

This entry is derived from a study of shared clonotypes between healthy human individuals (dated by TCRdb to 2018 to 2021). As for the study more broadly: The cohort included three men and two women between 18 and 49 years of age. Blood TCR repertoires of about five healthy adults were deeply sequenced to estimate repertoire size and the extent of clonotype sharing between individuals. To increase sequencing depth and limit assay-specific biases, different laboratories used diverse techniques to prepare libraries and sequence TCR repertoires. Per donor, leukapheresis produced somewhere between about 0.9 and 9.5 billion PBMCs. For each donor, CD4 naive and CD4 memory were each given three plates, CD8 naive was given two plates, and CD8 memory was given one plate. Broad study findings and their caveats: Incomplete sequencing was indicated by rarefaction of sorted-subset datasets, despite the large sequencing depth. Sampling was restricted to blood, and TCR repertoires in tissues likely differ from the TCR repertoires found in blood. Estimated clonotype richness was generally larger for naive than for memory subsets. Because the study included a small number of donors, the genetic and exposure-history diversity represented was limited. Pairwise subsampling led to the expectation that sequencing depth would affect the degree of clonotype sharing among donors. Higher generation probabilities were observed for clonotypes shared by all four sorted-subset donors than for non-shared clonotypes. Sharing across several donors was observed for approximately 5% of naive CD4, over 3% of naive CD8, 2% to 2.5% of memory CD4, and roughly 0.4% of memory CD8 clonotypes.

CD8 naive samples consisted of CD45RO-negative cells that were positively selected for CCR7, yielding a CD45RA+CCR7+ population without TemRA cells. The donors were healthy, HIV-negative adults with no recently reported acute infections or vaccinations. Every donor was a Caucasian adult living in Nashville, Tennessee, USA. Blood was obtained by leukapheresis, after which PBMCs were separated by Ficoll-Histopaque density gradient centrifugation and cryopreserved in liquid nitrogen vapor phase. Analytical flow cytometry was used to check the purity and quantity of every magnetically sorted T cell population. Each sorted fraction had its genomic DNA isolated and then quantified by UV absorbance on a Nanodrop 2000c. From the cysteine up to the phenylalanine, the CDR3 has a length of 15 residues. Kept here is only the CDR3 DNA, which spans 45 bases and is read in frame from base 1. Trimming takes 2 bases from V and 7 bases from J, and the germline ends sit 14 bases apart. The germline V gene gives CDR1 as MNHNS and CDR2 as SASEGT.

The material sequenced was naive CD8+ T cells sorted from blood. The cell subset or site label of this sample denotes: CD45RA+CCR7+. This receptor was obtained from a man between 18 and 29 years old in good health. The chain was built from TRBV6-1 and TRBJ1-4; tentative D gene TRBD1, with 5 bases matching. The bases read TGTGCCAGCAGTGAAAAGTCCAGGGCCGGTGAAAAACTGTTTTTT. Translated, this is CASSEKSRAGEKLFF.